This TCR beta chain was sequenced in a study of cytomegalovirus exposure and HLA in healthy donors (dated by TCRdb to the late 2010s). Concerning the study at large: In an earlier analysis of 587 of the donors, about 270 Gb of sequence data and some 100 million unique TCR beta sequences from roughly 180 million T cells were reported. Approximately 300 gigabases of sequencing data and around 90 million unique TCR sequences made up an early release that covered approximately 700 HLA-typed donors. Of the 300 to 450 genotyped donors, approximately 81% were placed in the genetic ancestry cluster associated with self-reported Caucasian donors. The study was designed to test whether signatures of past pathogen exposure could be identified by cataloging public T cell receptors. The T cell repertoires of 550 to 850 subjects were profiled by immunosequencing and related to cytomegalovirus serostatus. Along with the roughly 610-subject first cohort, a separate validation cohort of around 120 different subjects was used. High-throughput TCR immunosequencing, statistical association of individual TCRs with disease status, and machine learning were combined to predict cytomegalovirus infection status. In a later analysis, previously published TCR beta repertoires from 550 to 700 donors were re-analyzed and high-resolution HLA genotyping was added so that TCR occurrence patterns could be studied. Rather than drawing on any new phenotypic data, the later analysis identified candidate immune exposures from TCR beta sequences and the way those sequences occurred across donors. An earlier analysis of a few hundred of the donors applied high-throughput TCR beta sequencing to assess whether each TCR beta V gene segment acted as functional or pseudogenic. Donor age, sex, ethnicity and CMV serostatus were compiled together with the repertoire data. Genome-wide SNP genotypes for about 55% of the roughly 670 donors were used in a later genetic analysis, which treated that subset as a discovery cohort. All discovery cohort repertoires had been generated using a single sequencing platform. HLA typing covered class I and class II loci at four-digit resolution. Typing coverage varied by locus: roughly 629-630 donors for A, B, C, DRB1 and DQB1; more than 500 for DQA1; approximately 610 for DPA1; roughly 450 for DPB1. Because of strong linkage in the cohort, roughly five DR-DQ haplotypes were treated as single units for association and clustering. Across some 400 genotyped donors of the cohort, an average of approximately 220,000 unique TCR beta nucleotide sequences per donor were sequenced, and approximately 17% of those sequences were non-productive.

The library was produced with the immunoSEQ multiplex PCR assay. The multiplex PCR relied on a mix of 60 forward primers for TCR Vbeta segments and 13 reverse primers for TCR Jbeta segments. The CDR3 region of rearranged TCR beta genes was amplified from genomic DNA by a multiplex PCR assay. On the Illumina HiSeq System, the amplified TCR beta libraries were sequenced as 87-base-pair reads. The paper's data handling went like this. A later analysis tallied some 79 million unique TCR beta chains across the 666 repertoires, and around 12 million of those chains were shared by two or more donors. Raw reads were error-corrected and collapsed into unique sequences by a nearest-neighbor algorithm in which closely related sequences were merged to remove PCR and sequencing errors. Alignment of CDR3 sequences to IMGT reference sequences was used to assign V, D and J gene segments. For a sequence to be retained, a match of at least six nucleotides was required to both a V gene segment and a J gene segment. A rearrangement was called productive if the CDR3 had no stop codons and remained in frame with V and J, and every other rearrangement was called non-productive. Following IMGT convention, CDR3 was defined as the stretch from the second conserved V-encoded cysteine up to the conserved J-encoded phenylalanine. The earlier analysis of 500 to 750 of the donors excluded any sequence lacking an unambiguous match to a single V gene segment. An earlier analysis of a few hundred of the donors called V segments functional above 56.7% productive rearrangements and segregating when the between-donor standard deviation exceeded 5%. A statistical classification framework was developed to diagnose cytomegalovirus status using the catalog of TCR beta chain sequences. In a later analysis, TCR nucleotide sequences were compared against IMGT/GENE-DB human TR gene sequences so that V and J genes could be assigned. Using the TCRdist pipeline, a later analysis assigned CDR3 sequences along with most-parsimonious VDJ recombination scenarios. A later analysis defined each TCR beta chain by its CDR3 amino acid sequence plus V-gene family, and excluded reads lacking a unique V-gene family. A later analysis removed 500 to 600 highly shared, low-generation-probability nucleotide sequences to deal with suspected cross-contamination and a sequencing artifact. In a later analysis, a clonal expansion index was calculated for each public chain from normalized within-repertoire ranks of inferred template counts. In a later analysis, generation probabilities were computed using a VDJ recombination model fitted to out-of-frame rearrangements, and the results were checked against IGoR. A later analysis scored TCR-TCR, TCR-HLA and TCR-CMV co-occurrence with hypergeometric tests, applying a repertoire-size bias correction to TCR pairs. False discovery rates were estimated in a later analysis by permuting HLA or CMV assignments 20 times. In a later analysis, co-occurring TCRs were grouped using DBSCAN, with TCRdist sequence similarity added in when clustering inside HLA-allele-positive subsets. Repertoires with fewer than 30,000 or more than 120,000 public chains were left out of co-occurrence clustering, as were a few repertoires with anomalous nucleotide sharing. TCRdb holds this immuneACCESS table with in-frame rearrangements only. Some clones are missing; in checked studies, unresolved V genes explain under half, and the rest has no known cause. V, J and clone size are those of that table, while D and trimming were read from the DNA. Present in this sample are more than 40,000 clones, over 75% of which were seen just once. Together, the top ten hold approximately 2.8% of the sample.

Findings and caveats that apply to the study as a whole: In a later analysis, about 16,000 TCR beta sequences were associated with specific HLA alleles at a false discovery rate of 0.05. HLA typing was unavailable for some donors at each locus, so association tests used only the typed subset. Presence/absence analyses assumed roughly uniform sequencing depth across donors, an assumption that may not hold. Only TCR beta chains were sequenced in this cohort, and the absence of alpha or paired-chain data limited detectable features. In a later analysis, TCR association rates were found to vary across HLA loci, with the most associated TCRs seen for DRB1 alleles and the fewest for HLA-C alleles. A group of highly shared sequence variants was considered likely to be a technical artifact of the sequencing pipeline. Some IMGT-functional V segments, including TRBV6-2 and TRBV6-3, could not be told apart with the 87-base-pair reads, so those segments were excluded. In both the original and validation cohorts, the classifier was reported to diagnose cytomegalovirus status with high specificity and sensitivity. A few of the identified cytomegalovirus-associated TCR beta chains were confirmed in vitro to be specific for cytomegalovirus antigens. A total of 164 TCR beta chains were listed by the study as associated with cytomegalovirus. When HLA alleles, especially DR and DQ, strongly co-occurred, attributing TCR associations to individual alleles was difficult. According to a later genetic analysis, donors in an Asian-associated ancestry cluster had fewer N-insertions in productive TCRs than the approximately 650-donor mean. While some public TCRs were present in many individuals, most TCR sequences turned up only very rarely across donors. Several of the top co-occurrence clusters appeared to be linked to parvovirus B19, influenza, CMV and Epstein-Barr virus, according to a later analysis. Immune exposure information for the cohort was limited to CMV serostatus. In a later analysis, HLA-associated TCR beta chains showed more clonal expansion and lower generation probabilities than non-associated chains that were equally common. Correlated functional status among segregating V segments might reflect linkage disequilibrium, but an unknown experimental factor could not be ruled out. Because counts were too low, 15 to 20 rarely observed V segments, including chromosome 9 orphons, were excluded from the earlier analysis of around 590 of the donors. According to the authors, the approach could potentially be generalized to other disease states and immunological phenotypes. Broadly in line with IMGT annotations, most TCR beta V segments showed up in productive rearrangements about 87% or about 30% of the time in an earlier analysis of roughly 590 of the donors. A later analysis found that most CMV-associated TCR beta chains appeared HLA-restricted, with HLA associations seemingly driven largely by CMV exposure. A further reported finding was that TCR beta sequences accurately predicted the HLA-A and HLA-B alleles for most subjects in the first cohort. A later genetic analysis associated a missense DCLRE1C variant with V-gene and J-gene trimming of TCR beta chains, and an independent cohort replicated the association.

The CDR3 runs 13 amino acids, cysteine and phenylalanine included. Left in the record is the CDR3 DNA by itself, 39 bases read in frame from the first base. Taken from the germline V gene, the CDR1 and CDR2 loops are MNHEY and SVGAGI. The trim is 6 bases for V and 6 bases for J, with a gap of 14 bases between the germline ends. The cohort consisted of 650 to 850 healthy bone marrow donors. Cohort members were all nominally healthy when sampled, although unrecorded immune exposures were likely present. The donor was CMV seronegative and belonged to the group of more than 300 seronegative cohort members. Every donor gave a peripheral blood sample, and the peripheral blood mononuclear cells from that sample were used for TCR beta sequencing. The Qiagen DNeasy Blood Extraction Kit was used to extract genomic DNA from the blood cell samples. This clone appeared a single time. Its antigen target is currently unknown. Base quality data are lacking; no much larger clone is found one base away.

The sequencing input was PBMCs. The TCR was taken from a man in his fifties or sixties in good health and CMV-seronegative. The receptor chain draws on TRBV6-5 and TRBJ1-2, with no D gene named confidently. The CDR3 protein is CASRGLLGDGYTF. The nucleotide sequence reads TGTGCCAGCAGAGGCCTCCTCGGGGATGGCTACACCTTC.